Listed below are T cell receptor beta chains from one sample, sequenced in a study of T cell changes during pregnancy in multiple sclerosis. Clones were read by immunoSEQ multiplex PCR, and TCRdb kept only the in-frame ones, dropping some. The sample yields about 61,000 clones, nearly 95% seen once. The sequencing used CD8+ T cells from peripheral blood mononuclear cells, collected in the third trimester of pregnancy. These receptors originate from a female donor with multiple sclerosis, enrolled in a pregnancy study. The CDR3 runs from the conserved cysteine through the conserved F or W. The D gene is left open where the match is weak. The size entry is marked missing in some rows and otherwise reads once, few, many or a size class.

v_call	j_call	d_call	clone_size	cdr3_aa	cdr3_nt
TRBV19	TRBJ2-7	TRBD2	-	CASSMPGLADEQYF	TGTGCCAGTAGTATGCCGGGACTAGCTGACGAGCAGTACTTC
TRBV7-2	TRBJ2-7	-	-	CASSTGLSYEQYF	TGTGCCAGCAGCACGGGACTGTCCTACGAGCAGTACTTC
TRBV5-6	TRBJ2-1	-	-	CASSLLWANEQFF	TGTGCCAGCAGCTTACTTTGGGCCAATGAGCAGTTCTTC
TRBV27	TRBJ2-7	TRBD1	-	CASSQASGTGGSEQYF	TGTGCCAGCAGTCAAGCTTCCGGGACAGGGGGCTCCGAGCAGTACTTC
TRBV7-6	TRBJ2-1	TRBD2	-	CASRGLAGSSYNEQFF	TGTGCCAGCAGAGGACTAGCGGGGAGCTCCTACAATGAGCAGTTCTTC
TRBV7-2	TRBJ2-5	TRBD1	-	CASSPRGTGGRETQYF	TGTGCCAGCAGCCCGCGGGGGACAGGGGGGCGAGAGACCCAGTACTTC
TRBV9	TRBJ2-1	TRBD2	-	CASSERTSGIRNNEQFF	TGTGCCAGCAGCGAAAGGACTAGCGGGATTAGGAACAATGAGCAGTTCTTC
TRBV7-8	TRBJ2-3	-	-	CASSSLGLAIPDTQYF	TGTGCCAGCAGCTCCCTAGGACTGGCAATCCCAGATACGCAGTATTTT
TRBV11-2	TRBJ1-2	TRBD1	once	CASSPVPGTGVNGYTF	TGTGCCAGCAGCCCCGTTCCCGGGACAGGGGTCAATGGCTACACCTTC
TRBV7-9	TRBJ1-1	-	-	CASSFPGNTEAFF	TGTGCCAGCAGCTTCCCCGGGAACACTGAAGCTTTCTTT
TRBV9	TRBJ2-7	-	-	CASSVDVTVYEQYF	TGTGCCAGCAGCGTAGATGTGACAGTCTACGAGCAGTACTTC
TRBV21-1	TRBJ1-5	-	-	CASSKVGFNQPQHF	TGTGCCAGCAGCAAAGTGGGCTTCAATCAGCCCCAGCATTTT
TRBV29-1	TRBJ2-5	TRBD2	-	CSVERREGQETQYF	TGCAGCGTTGAACGACGGGAGGGCCAAGAGACCCAGTACTTC
TRBV5-5	TRBJ2-7	TRBD2	-	CASSLVTSTSYEQYF	TGTGCCAGCAGCTTGGTGACTAGCACTTCCTACGAGCAGTACTTC
TRBV27	TRBJ2-7	TRBD2	-	CASRLAGAYEQYF	TGTGCCAGCAGACTAGCGGGGGCCTACGAGCAGTACTTC
TRBV5-1	TRBJ1-4	TRBD1	-	CASSPGQGNEKLFF	TGCGCCAGCAGCCCGGGACAGGGGAACGAAAAACTGTTTTTT
TRBV5-1	TRBJ1-5	TRBD1	-	CASSLSGTGDQPQHF	TGCGCCAGCAGCTTGTCCGGGACAGGAGATCAGCCCCAGCATTTT
TRBV7-9	TRBJ2-7	TRBD2	-	CASSATDGTSGSWEQYF	TGTGCCAGCAGCGCAACAGACGGGACTAGCGGGAGTTGGGAGCAGTACTTC
TRBV19	TRBJ1-2	-	-	CASSIETGGYTF	TGTGCCAGTAGTATAGAAACGGGTGGCTACACCTTC
TRBV28	TRBJ2-1	-	-	CASSFSEQFF	TGTGCCAGCAGTTTCAGTGAGCAGTTCTTC
TRBV27	TRBJ2-1	TRBD2	-	CASSLRTSGSNEQFF	TGTGCCAGCAGTCTAAGGACTAGCGGGAGCAATGAGCAGTTCTTC
TRBV9	TRBJ2-3	-	-	CASSVTGGRHTDTQYF	TGTGCCAGCAGCGTAACCGGGGGGCGACACACAGATACGCAGTATTTT
TRBV28	TRBJ2-1	-	-	CASEASSYNEQFF	TGTGCCAGCGAGGCTAGCTCCTACAATGAGCAGTTCTTC
TRBV6-4	TRBJ2-1	TRBD1	few	CASSDSTGGYNEQFF	TGTGCCAGCAGTGACTCGACAGGGGGCTACAATGAGCAGTTCTTC
TRBV6-5	TRBJ1-4	-	once	CASSSRQLNEKLFF	TGTGCCAGCAGTTCCAGACAGCTTAATGAAAAACTGTTTTTT
TRBV5-1	TRBJ1-1	TRBD1	few	CASSPGQGMNTEAFF	TGCGCCAGCAGCCCGGGACAGGGCATGAACACTGAAGCTTTCTTT
TRBV28	TRBJ2-3	TRBD2	once	CASSSGLAGDTQYF	TGTGCCAGCAGCTCGGGACTAGCGGGAGATACGCAGTATTTT
TRBV27	TRBJ1-5	-	-	CASSWLGSNQPQHF	TGTGCCAGCAGTTGGCTCGGGAGCAATCAGCCCCAGCATTTT
TRBV27	TRBJ2-7	-	-	CASSSVGARDYEQYF	TGTGCCAGCAGCTCTGTGGGGGCGAGGGACTACGAGCAGTACTTC
TRBV28	TRBJ2-7	TRBD2	-	CASRLAGSSYEQYF	TGTGCCAGCAGGCTAGCGGGCTCCTCCTACGAGCAGTACTTC
TRBV4-1	TRBJ2-3	TRBD2	once	CASSQDLAGVEDTQYF	TGCGCCAGCAGCCAAGATCTGGCGGGAGTGGAAGATACGCAGTATTTT
TRBV4-1	TRBJ2-1	-	-	CASSQDSLANEQFF	TGCGCCAGCAGCCAAGATAGCCTAGCCAATGAGCAGTTCTTC
TRBV7-3	TRBJ2-1	-	-	CASSSRQDSEQFF	TGTGCCAGCAGCTCCAGACAGGACTCGGAGCAGTTCTTC
TRBV2	TRBJ1-4	TRBD1	-	CASSPGQNEKLFF	TGTGCCAGCAGTCCGGGACAGAATGAAAAACTGTTTTTT
TRBV14	TRBJ2-7	-	-	CASSQVRGLSSYEQYF	TGTGCCAGCAGCCAAGTTCGGGGGTTAAGCTCCTACGAGCAGTACTTC
TRBV30	TRBJ1-1	TRBD1	once	CAHDRGTVLTSEAFF	TGTGCCCATGACAGGGGAACTGTTCTCACGTCTGAAGCTTTCTTT
TRBV28	TRBJ1-1	TRBD1	-	CASSRQGLSTEAFF	TGTGCCAGCAGTAGACAGGGACTTAGCACTGAAGCTTTCTTT
TRBV4-3	TRBJ2-2	TRBD1	once	CASSQDFGGQGIPGELFF	TGCGCCAGCAGCCAAGATTTCGGCGGACAGGGGATCCCCGGGGAGCTGTTTTTT
TRBV6-5	TRBJ2-7	TRBD2	-	CASSSGALYEQYF	TGTGCCAGCAGTAGCGGGGCCCTCTACGAGCAGTACTTC
TRBV15	TRBJ1-4	-	-	CATSGDKATNEKLFF	TGTGCCACCAGCGGGGACAAAGCAACTAATGAAAAACTGTTTTTT
TRBV6-1	TRBJ2-7	-	-	CASSEGSSYEQYF	TGTGCCAGCAGTGAGGGCTCCTCCTACGAGCAGTACTTC